The rows below give T cell receptor beta chains drawn from one sample of a study of blood T cell repertoires in COVID-19. Method: immunoSEQ multiplex PCR; TCRdb's copy keeps in-frame clones and lacks some. The repertoire consists of about 120,000 clones, with about 77% occurring once and the leading ten covering around a quarter. Sequenced sample: peripheral blood. These receptors were collected from a human donor in a cohort sampled during active COVID-19. Both conserved end residues are trimmed from each CDR3. The D gene is left open where the match is weak. Clone size is shown for a subset of rows, as once, few, many or a class of expanded clone.

j_call d_call v_call clone_size cdr3_aa
TRBJ1-1 - TRBV18 - ASSPSRDMGTEAF
TRBJ2-2 TRBD1 TRBV11-2 - ASSLSGGLAGELF
TRBJ1-2 - TRBV19 - ASSIRSTGYGYT
TRBJ1-2 - TRBV5-1 - ASSLNQNYLNYGYT
TRBJ2-2 - TRBV3-1/TRBV3-2 - ASSQDLDSPGELF
TRBJ1-2 - TRBV7-2 once ASSSTWTAGGYT
TRBJ2-3 - TRBV11-2 - ASSFGREADTQY
TRBJ2-2 TRBD2 TRBV9 - ASSVPRAGADTGELF
TRBJ2-7 TRBD2 TRBV4-2 - ASSQPTGTSGRFYEQY
TRBJ1-1 - TRBV10-3 once AISGRGNTEAF
TRBJ2-7 TRBD2 TRBV29-1 once SVVLAGDLDEQY
TRBJ1-1 - TRBV6-4 - ASSATRDTEAF
TRBJ1-4 - TRBV27 few ASTGSQNEKLF
TRBJ1-5 - TRBV9 few ASSVDGSSNQPQH
TRBJ2-1 - TRBV11-3 - ASAPAGSRDEQF
TRBJ2-5 - TRBV10-1 - ASSNQDQETQY
TRBJ2-3 TRBD2 TRBV7-2 - ASSLTLAVTDTQY
TRBJ2-3 TRBD2 TRBV4-3 - ASSQGGGQDTQY